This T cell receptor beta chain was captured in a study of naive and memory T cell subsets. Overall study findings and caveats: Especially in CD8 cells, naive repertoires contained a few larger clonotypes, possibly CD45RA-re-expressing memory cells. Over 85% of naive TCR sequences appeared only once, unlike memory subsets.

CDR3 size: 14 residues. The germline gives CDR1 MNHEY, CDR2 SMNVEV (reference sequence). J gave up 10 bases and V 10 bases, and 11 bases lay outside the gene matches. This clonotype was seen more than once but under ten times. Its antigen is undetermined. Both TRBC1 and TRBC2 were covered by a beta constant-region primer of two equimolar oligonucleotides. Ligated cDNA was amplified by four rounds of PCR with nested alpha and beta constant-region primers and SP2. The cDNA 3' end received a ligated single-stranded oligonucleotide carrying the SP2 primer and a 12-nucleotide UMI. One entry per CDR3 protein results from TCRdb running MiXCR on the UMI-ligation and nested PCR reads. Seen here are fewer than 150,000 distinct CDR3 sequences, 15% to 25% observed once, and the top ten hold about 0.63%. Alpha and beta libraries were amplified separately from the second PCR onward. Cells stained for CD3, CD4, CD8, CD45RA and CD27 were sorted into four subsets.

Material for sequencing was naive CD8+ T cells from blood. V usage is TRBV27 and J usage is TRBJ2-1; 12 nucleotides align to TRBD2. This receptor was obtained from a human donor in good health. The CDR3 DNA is TGTGCCACCCGTCCCGGGACTAGCGGGCACGAGCAGTTCTTC. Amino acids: CATRPGTSGHEQFF.